The clone carrying this T cell receptor beta chain was found a few times. Noted time point: patch test 1, 2 weeks after DPC sensitization. Treatment here: therapeutic diphenylcyclopropenone sensitization with weekly scalp DPC. The donor pool consisted of alopecia patients aged 18 to 70 years, considered suitable for DPC. Unique molecular identifiers were linked by the library to individual cDNA molecules. TCRdb processed the RACE reads anew with MiXCR; each CDR3 protein has one entry. The sample consists of around 99,000 distinct CDR3 sequences, around 12% of them appearing once. The sample originates from a study of human T cells and chemical hapten exposure. The CDR3 consists of 16 residues. The germline V gene has CDR1 LNHDA and CDR2 SQIVND (reference sequence). V dropped 3 bases and J dropped 4; count of bases not matched to a gene: 6.

The V gene is TRBV19, the J gene TRBJ2-1; TRBD2 matches 10 bases. Sequenced here: whole blood, sampled in connection with sensitization to the hapten diphenylcyclopropenone (DPC). This receptor was taken from a woman between 35 and 50 years old with alopecia areata. Some clones in this sample may be carry-over from other donors' samples. The CDR3 loop reads CASSMGLAGDYNEQFF. The CDR3 nucleotides read TGTGCCAGTAGTATGGGGCTAGCGGGGGATTACAATGAGCAGTTCTTC. Using reference TRBV19 and TRBJ2-1 for the parts outside the CDR3, the full variable domain is DGGITQSPKYLFRKEGQNVTLSCEQNLNHDAMYWYRQDPGQGLRLIYYSQIVNDFQKGDIAEGYSVSREKKESFPLTVTSAQKNPTAFYLCASSMGLAGDYNEQFFGPGTRLTVL.